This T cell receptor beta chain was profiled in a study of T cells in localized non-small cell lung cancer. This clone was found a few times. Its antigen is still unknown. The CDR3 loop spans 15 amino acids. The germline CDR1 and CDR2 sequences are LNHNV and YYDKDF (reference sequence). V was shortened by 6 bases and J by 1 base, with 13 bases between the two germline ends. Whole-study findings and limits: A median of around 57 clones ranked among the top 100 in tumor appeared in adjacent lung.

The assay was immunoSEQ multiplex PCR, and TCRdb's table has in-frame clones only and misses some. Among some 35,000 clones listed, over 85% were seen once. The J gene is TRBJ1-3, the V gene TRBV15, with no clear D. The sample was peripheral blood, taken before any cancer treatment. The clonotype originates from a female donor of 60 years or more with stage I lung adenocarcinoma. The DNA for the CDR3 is TGTGCCACCAGGGACGGTGCCCATTCTGGAAACACCATATATTTT. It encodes CATRDGAHSGNTIYF.